These 7 T cell receptor beta chains originate from one sample sequenced in a study of T cell changes during pregnancy in multiple sclerosis. Sequencing was performed with immunoSEQ multiplex PCR; in TCRdb, only in-frame clones are kept and a portion is missing. The sample records under 85,000 clones, just over 90% being singletons. This specimen was peripheral blood, taken in the third trimester of pregnancy. The receptors derive from a female donor with multiple sclerosis, enrolled in a pregnancy study.

The chain carries TRBV2 and TRBJ1-5; 8 bases are a match to TRBD1. CDR1 SNHLY and CDR2 FYNNEI come from the germline V gene. J gave up 3 bases and V 11 bases, and 6 bases lay outside the gene matches. There are 13 residues in the CDR3. The CDR3 protein is CASGGQVNQPQHF. The CDR3 DNA sequence: TGTGCCTCAGGGGGCCAAGTCAATCAGCCCCAGCATTTT. Full variable domain (missing parts from reference TRBV2 and TRBJ1-5): EPEVTQTPSHQVTQMGQEVILRCVPISNHLYFYWYRQILGQKVEFLVSFYNNEISEKSEIFDDQFSVERPDGSNFTLKIRSTKLEDSAMYFCASGGQVNQPQHFGDGTRLSIL.

This clone was picked up one time. The V and J genes are TRBV5-1 and TRBJ1-1; D is unresolved. This CDR3 has 14 residues. V gave up 0 bases and J gave up 1 base, with 7 bases separating them. Germline CDR1 and CDR2: SGHRS and YFSETQ. Written as DNA, the CDR3 is TGCGCCAGCAGCTTGGTAGCAGCGAACACTGAAGCTTTCTTT. It encodes CASSLVAANTEAFF.

This clone was counted a single time. V and J are TRBV11-2 and TRBJ1-2; 9 positions agree with TRBD1. Germline V gene data show CDR1 as SGHAT and CDR2 as FQNNGV. V was pared by 3 bases and J by 1 base, with 6 bases of the junction left unmatched. This CDR3 spans 16 amino acids. The CDR3 bases are TGTGCCAGCAGCTTGGGGACAGGGCGATATAACTATGGCTACACCTTC. This gives the protein CASSLGTGRYNYGYTF.

The V and J genes are TRBV15 and TRBJ2-7; 7 bases match TRBD1. This CDR3 has 16 amino acids. V was clipped by 0 bases and J by 3 bases; unmatched bases: 8. Germline assignment: CDR1 LNHNV and CDR2 YYDKDF (reference sequence). The CDR3, as DNA: TGTGCCACCAGCAGAGATTATGGGGCAGGGGGCTACGAGCAGTACTTC. Translation gives CATSRDYGAGGYEQYF.

The rearrangement links TRBV7-8 to TRBJ1-1; 8 nucleotides line up with TRBD1. CDR3 length: 14 amino acids. V lost 5 bases to trimming and J lost 9 bases; unmatched junction nucleotides: 11. From germline, CDR1 is SGHVS and CDR2 FQNEAQ. The CDR3 DNA sequence: TGTGCCAGCAGCCAATACGACAGGGGAACTAAAGCTTTCTTT. Protein product: CASSQYDRGTKAFF.

The chain uses TRBV2 and TRBJ1-5; 7 nucleotides align to TRBD1. V lost 4 bases, J lost 4 bases, and 7 bases stayed unmatched. Germline loops: CDR1 SNHLY, CDR2 FYNNEI. The CDR3 extends over 15 amino acids. CDR3 DNA: TGTGCCAGCAGTGCTGGGGACAGTTGGAATCAGCCCCAGCATTTT. Its protein is CASSAGDSWNQPQHF.

This clone was observed a handful of times. The chain joins TRBV20-1 to TRBJ2-7, with D possibly being TRBD2 (5 bases). This CDR3 has 11 amino acids. From germline, CDR1 is DFQATT and CDR2 SNEGSKA (reference sequence). V was cut by 6 bases and J by 2 bases, with 8 bases left in between. CDR3 nucleotides: TGCAGTGCCGGACTTACCTACGAGCAGTACTTC. This encodes CSAGLTYEQYF.